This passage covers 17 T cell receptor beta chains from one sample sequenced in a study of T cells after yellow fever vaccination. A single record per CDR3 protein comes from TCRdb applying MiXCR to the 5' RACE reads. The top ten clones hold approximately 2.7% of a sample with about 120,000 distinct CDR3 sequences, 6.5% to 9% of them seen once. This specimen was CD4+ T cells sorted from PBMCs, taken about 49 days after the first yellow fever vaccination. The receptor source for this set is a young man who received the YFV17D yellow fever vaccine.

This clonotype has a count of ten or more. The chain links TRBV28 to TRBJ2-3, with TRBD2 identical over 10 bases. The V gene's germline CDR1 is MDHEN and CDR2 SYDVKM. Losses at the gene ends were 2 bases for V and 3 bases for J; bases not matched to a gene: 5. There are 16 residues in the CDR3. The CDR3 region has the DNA TGTGCCAGCAGTTTAGGTCCGGGACTAGCGACAGATACGCAGTATTTT. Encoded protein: CASSLGPGLATDTQYF.

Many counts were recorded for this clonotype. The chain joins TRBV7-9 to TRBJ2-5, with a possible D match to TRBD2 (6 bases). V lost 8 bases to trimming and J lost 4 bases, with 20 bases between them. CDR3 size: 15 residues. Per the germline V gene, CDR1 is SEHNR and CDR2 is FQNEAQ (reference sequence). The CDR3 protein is CASGSGSGGVETQYF. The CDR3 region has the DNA TGTGCCAGCGGGTCGGGAAGTGGCGGGGTAGAGACCCAGTACTTC.

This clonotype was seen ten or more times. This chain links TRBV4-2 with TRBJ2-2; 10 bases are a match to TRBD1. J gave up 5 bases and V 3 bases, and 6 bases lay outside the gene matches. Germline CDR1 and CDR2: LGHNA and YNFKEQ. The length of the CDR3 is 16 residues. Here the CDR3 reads CASSQIPGQGTGELFF. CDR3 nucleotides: TGTGCCAGCAGCCAGATCCCGGGACAGGGGACCGGGGAGCTGTTTTTT.

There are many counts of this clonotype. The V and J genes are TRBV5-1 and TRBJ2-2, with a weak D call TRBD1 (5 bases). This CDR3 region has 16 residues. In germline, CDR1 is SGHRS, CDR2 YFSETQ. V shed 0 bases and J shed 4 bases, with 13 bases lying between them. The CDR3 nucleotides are TGCGCCAGCAGCTTGGTGGGGCACTGGTCCACCGGGGAGCTGTTTTTT. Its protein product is CASSLVGHWSTGELFF.

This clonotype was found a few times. DNA of the CDR3: TGTGCCAGCTCACCCGGGACAGCCCCCGAGGATGGCTACACCTTC. As protein: CASSPGTAPEDGYTF. V gene TRBV18 combines with J gene TRBJ1-2; TRBD1 matches at 7 bases. This CDR3 is built from 15 residues. Trimming cost V 3 bases and J 6 bases; bases outside gene matches: 10. Looked up from germline, CDR1 is KGHSH and CDR2 is LQKENI.

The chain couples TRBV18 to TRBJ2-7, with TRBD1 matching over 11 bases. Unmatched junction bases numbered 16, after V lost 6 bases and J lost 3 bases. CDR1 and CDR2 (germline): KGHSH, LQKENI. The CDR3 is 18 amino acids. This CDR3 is CASSRGTGGPLDLYEQYF. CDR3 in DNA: TGTGCCAGCTCCAGAGGGACAGGGGGTCCTTTGGACCTCTACGAGCAGTACTTC.

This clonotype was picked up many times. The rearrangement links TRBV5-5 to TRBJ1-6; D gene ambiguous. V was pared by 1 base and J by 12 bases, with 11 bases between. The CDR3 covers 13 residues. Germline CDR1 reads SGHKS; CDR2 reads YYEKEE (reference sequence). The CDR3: CASSLISVVPLHF. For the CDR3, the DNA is TGTGCCAGCAGCTTGATTTCGGTGGTACCCCTCCACTTT.

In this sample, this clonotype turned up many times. The CDR3 DNA follows: TGTGCCAGCAGCTTACAGCCCTCTGGAAACACCATATATTTT. This sequence encodes CASSLQPSGNTIYF. The rearrangement joins TRBV11-2 to TRBJ1-3; no definite D call. The CDR3 runs to 14 residues. The germline V and J ends were trimmed by 2 bases and 0 bases, with 5 bases remaining between them. The germline CDR1 and CDR2 sequences are SGHAT and FQNNGV.

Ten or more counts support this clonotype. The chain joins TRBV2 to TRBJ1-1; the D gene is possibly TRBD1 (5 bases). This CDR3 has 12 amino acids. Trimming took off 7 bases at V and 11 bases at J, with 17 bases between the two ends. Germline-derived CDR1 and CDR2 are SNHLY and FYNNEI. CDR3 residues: CASNLGGNEAFF. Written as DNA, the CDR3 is TGTGCCAGCAACTTGGGGGGGAATGAGGCTTTCTTT.

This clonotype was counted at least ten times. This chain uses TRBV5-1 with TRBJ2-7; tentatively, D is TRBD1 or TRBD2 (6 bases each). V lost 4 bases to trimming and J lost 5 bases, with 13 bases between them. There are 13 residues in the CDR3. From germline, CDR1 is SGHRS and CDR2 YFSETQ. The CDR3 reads CASSLGGQNEQYV. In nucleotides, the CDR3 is TGCGCCAGCAGCCTGGGGGGACAAAACGAGCAGTACGTC.

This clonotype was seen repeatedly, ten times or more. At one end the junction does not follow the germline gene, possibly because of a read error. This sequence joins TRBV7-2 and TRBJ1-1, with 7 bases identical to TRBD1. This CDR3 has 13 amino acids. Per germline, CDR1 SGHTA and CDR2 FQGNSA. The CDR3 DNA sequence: TGTGCCAGCAGGTTAGGGGGCTCCACTGAAGCTTTCTTT. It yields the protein CASRLGGSTEAFF.

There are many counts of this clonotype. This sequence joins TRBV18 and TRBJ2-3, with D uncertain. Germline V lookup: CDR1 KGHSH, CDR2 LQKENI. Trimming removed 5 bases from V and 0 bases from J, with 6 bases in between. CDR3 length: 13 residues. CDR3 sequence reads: CASSSTSTDTQYF. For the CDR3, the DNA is TGTGCCAGCTCATCTACTAGCACAGATACGCAGTATTTT.

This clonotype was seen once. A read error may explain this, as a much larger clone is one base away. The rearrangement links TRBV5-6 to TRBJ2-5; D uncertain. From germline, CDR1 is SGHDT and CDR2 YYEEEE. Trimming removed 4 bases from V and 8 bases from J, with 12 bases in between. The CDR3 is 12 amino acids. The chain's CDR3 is CASSRSCSTQYF. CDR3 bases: TGTGCCAGCAGCCGGAGTTGCTCTACCCAGTACTTC.

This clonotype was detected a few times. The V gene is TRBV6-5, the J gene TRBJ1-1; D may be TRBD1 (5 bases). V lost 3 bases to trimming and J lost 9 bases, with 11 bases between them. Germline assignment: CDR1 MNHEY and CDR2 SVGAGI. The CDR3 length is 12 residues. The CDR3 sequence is CASSYGGSKAFF. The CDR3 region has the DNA TGTGCCAGCAGTTATGGGGGAAGTAAAGCTTTCTTT.

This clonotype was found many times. DNA of the CDR3: TGTGCCAGTAGTATGGCCCGCGGGAGTCAACAGGAGACCCAGTACTTC. Translation: CASSMARGSQQETQYF. The chain couples TRBV19 to TRBJ2-5; 7 positions match TRBD2. The CDR3 totals 16 residues. Germline V CDR1 and CDR2: LNHDA, SQIVND (reference sequence). The J segment lost 5 bases and the V segment lost 3 bases, leaving 12 bases of the junction unmatched. Full variable domain (remainder filled in from reference TRBV19 and TRBJ2-5): DGGITQSPKYLFRKEGQNVTLSCEQNLNHDAMYWYRQDPGQGLRLIYYSQIVNDFQKGDIAEGYSVSREKKESFPLTVTSAQKNPTAFYLCASSMARGSQQETQYFGPGTRLLVL.

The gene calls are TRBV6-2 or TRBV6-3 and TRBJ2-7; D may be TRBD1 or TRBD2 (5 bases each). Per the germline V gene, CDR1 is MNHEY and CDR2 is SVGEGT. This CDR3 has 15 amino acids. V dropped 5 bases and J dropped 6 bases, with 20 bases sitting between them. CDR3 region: CASSDIQGSGSEQYV. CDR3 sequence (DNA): TGTGCCAGCAGTGACATCCAGGGTTCTGGGAGCGAGCAGTACGTC.

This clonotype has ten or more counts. The CDR3 spells CASSYRLAGQETQYF. As DNA, the CDR3 is TGTGCCAGCAGTTACAGACTAGCGGGGCAAGAGACCCAGTACTTC. The chain combines TRBV6-5 with TRBJ2-5; the match to TRBD2 covers 11 bases. CDR1 is MNHEY and CDR2 is SVGAGI in the germline V gene. The CDR3 loop spans 15 amino acids. The V gene end was trimmed by 2 bases and the J gene end by 2 bases; junction bases not matched to a gene: 1.